The present entry profiles one T cell receptor (beta chain) with its context. Germline CDR1 MNHEY, CDR2 SMNVEV (reference sequence). The V and J ends lost 7 bases and 0 bases, in that order; junction bases with no gene match: 7. The CDR3 is 15 amino acids. The data derive from a study of blood T cells in healthy people across ages. Sample-barcoded 5' priming and a J-beta primer mix drove a second PCR of 7 to 11 cycles. Each CDR3 protein gets one entry after TCRdb re-called the 5' RACE reads with MiXCR. In the table there are 1.5 million to 2 million distinct CDR3 sequences, about 35% of which are singletons.

Sequenced sample: blood. The chain couples TRBV27 to TRBJ2-7, with TRBD2 matching over 9 bases. The receptor's source is a woman aged 30 to 39 in good health. The CDR3 bases are TGTGCCAGCACACTTCTAGCGGGGAGCTCCTACGAGCAGTACTTC. Residues: CASTLLAGSSYEQYF.